This TCR beta chain was found in a study of shared clonotypes between healthy human individuals. Study-wide background: A donor's plate count was three for CD4 naive and three for CD4 memory; CD8 naive had two and CD8 memory one.

Running of the assay took place at deep level. The repertoire was sequenced with immunoSEQ multiplex PCR; TCRdb's copy has only in-frame clones and lacks some. The sample lists fewer than 3 million clones; roughly 92% were seen once. Everyone who donated was a Caucasian adult who lived in Nashville, Tennessee. V was trimmed by 3 bases and J by 2 bases, leaving 11 bases between them. The length of the CDR3 is 14 residues. The V gene's germline CDR1 is SNHLY and CDR2 FYNNEI. The chain combines TRBV2 with TRBJ2-7; D might be TRBD1 or TRBD2, each matching 6 bases. The sequence was collected from a man younger than 35 in good health. Some clones in this sample may be carry-over from other donors' samples. The specimen was naive CD4+ T cells from PBMCs. Subset meaning: CD45RA+ positively selected. The chain's CDR3 is CASSDGGRAYEQYF. DNA for the CDR3: TGTGCCAGCAGTGACGGGGGCAGGGCCTACGAGCAGTACTTC.